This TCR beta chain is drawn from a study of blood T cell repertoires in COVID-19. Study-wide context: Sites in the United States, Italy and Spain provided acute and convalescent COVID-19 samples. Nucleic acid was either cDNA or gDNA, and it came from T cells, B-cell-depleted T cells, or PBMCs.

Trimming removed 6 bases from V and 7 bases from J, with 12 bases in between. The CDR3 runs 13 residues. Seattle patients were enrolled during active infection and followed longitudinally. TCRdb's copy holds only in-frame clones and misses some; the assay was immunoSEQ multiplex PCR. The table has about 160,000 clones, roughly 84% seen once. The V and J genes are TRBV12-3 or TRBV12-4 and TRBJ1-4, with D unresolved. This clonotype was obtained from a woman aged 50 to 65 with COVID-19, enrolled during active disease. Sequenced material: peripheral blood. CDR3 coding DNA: TGTGCCAGCAGAATGGACTGGGGTGAAAAACTGTTTTTT. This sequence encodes CASRMDWGEKLFF.